The rows below give T cell receptor beta chains drawn from one sample of a study of early stage breast cancer tumors. The repertoire was sequenced with immunoSEQ multiplex PCR; TCRdb's copy has only in-frame clones and lacks some. In the table there are tens of thousands of clones, almost 75% of which are singletons. Sequencing input: breast tumor tissue. These receptors all come from a person in their thirties with breast cancer. The CDR3 runs from the conserved cysteine through the conserved F or W. A D gene is named only where the DNA matches it firmly. Only some rows state a clone size, as once, few, many or a class for expanded clones.

D gene	clone size	V gene	J gene	CDR3 DNA	CDR3 protein
TRBD2	.	TRBV5-4	TRBJ2-7	TGTGCCAGCAGAAGACTAGCGGGAGGGTTACACGAGCAGTACTTC	CASRRLAGGLHEQYF
.	.	TRBV6-1	TRBJ2-5	TGTGCCAGCAGTGAGTTCAGACAGATCCAAGAGACCCAGTACTTC	CASSEFRQIQETQYF
.	.	TRBV11-2	TRBJ1-5	TGTGCCAGCAGCTTACAGGGCAATCAGCCCCAGCATTTT	CASSLQGNQPQHF
.	.	TRBV11-3	TRBJ2-1	TGTGCCAGCAGCTTAGATCAAGGGGGGAGCTTCGTACCTAATGAGCAGTTCTTC	CASSLDQGGSFVPNEQFF
.	.	TRBV7-6	TRBJ2-7	TGTGCCAGCACCCCAGGGGGGGGGTACGAGCAGTACTTC	CASTPGGGYEQYF
TRBD2	few	TRBV27	TRBJ2-7	TGTGCCAGCAGTCGAATAGCGGGGCCCTCCTACGAGCAGTACTTC	CASSRIAGPSYEQYF
.	.	TRBV9	TRBJ2-7	TGTGCCAGCAGCGCCGGACCCTCCTACGAGCAGTACTTC	CASSAGPSYEQYF
TRBD2	.	TRBV7-2	TRBJ2-7	TGTGCCAGCAGCTTAGCACTGACTAGCGGGCCACTCTACGAGCAGTACTTC	CASSLALTSGPLYEQYF
TRBD2	few	TRBV7-9	TRBJ2-7	TGTGCCAGCAGTCCGGGACTAGAGAGGGACGAGCAGTACTTC	CASSPGLERDEQYF
.	.	TRBV4-2	TRBJ2-1	TGTGCCAGCATGCTTGCGTTCGGGAGCGACAATGAGCAGTTCTTC	CASMLAFGSDNEQFF
.	.	TRBV27	TRBJ1-5	TGTGCCAGCAGTCCCTCCAATTACGGCAATCAGCCCCAGCATTTT	CASSPSNYGNQPQHF
TRBD2	.	TRBV6-6	TRBJ2-5	TGTGCCAGCGCCAAGGCTAGCGGGACTCAAGAGACCCAGTACTTC	CASAKASGTQETQYF
.	.	TRBV5-1	TRBJ2-1	TGCGCCAGCAGCCCGTTCGGGGGCCCCGACAATGAGCAGTTCTTC	CASSPFGGPDNEQFF
TRBD2	.	TRBV27	TRBJ2-7	TGTGCCAGCAGTTTGATCGGGACTAGACTTCCCTACGAGCAGTACTTC	CASSLIGTRLPYEQYF
.	.	TRBV25-1	TRBJ1-1	TGTGCCAGCAGTAGAAACAGGGAGGGGACTGAAGCTTTCTTT	CASSRNREGTEAFF
.	few	TRBV2	TRBJ1-1	TGTGCCAGCAGTGAAAGATCAGGGGTTTCTGAAGCTTTCTTT	CASSERSGVSEAFF
.	.	TRBV19	TRBJ2-2	TGTGCCAGTAGTATAGGCCAACTACGGACCGGGGAGCTGTTTTTT	CASSIGQLRTGELFF
.	.	TRBV6-5	TRBJ1-2	TGTGCCAGCAGTTCCCCTCAGGGCTATGGCTACACCTTC	CASSSPQGYGYTF
TRBD2	once	TRBV7-9	TRBJ2-3	TGTGCCAGCAGCTTCGGTCCGAGACTAGCGGTTAGCACAGATACGCAGTATTTT	CASSFGPRLAVSTDTQYF
.	.	TRBV14	TRBJ2-7	TGTGCCAGCAGCCAAAGTCCAGGCCCTTCCTACGAGCAGTACTTC	CASSQSPGPSYEQYF
TRBD2	.	TRBV11-2	TRBJ2-1	TGTGCCAGCAGCTTAGGACAGCGGGAGGGTTTTCAGGTTGAGCAGTTCTTC	CASSLGQREGFQVEQFF
TRBD1	.	TRBV11-3	TRBJ2-1	TGTGCCAGCAGTCACAGGGGTCGCAATGAGCAGTTCTTC	CASSHRGRNEQFF
.	.	TRBV18	TRBJ1-5	TGTGCCAGCTCACCACGTCGCCCCCCGGACAGCCCCAATCAGCCCCAGCATTTT	CASSPRRPPDSPNQPQHF
.	.	TRBV23-1	TRBJ2-7	TGCGCCAGCAGTCAATGGGAGAGGGGGTGGGATAGGTACGAGCAGTACTTC	CASSQWERGWDRYEQYF
.	.	TRBV7-9	TRBJ2-7	TGTGCCCTTGAGGCTATTCCCACACTCGGCGAGCAGTACTTC	CALEAIPTLGEQYF
.	.	TRBV21-1	TRBJ2-7	TGTGCCAGCAGCAGAGCGCCGGGACTAGCGGGAAAGGGGTCCTACGAGCAGTACTTC	CASSRAPGLAGKGSYEQYF
.	.	TRBV5-1	TRBJ1-1	TGCGCCAGCAGCCCCCTGGAACAGGGAGGTGACACTGAAGCTTTCTTT	CASSPLEQGGDTEAFF
.	.	TRBV19	TRBJ2-7	TGTGCCAGTAGTAGGGCGCACAGGGTTTCCTACGAGCAGTACTTC	CASSRAHRVSYEQYF